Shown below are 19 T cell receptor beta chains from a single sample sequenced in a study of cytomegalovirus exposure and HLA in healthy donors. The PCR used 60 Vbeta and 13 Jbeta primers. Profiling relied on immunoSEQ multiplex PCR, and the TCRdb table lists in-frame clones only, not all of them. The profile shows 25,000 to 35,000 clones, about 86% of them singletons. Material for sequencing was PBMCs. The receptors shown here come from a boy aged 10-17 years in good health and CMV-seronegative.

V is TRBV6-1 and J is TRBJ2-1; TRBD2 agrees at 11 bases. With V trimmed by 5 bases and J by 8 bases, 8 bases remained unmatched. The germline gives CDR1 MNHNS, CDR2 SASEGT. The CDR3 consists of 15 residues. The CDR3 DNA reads TGTGCCAGCAGTAGGGCTAGCGGGGGGTCTGATGAGCAGTTCTTC. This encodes CASSRASGGSDEQFF.

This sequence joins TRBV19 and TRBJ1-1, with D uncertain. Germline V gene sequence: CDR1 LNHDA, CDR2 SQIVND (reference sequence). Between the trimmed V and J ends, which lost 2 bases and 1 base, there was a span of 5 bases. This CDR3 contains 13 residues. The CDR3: CASSITRNTEAFF. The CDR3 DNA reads TGTGCCAGTAGTATAACACGGAACACTGAAGCTTTCTTT.

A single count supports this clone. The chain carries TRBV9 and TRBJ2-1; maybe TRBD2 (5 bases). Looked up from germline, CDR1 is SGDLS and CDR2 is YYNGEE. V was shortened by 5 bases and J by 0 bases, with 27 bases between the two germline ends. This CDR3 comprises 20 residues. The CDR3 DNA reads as TGTGCCAGCAGTGCATACACGACAAAAAGAGCGGAAAGCTCCTACAATGAGCAGTTCTTC. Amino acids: CASSAYTTKRAESSYNEQFF. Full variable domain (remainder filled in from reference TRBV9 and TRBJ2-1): DSGVTQTPKHLITATGQRVTLRCSPRSGDLSVYWYQQSLDQGLQFLIQYYNGEERAKGNILERFSAQQFPDLHSELNLSSLELGDSALYFCASSAYTTKRAESSYNEQFFGPGTRLTVL.

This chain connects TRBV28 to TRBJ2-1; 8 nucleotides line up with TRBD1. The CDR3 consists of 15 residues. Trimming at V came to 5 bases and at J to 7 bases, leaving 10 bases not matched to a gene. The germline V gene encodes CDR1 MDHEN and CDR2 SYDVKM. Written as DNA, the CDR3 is TGTGCCAGCAGTGTACCCCCAGGGGGCCAGAATGAGCAGTTCTTC. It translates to CASSVPPGGQNEQFF.

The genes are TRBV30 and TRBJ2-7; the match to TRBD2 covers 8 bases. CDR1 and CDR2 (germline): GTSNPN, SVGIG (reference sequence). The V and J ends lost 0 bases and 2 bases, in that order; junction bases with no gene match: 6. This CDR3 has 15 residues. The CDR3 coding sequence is TGTGCCTGGAGTGTCACGGGGGGGTACCCCTACGAGCAGTACTTC. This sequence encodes CAWSVTGGYPYEQYF.

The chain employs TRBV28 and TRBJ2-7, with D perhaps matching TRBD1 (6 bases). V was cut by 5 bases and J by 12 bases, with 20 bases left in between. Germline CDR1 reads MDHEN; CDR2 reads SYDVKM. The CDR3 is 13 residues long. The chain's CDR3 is CASSPGADWGPYF. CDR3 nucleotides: TGTGCCAGCAGTCCCGGGGCGGATTGGGGGCCGTACTTC. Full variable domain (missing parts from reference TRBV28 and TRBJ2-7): DVKVTQSSRYLVKRTGEKVFLECVQDMDHENMFWYRQDPGLGLRLIYFSYDVKMKEKGDIPEGYSVSREKKERFSLILESASTNQTSMYLCASSPGADWGPYFGPGTRLTVT.

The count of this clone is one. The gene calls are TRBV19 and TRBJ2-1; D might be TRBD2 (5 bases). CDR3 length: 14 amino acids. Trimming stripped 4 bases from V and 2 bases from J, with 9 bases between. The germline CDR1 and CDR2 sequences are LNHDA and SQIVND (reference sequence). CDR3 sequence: CASSTGFPYNEQFF. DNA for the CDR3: TGTGCCAGTAGTACGGGATTCCCCTACAATGAGCAGTTCTTC.

CDR3 in amino acids: CASRYGTSGDTQYF. CDR3 in DNA: TGTGCCAGTAGATACGGGACTAGTGGGGATACGCAGTATTTT. This chain connects TRBV19 to TRBJ2-3; 8 bases align to TRBD2. Germline V gene data show CDR1 as LNHDA and CDR2 as SQIVND (reference sequence). Trimming cost V 6 bases and J 6 bases; bases outside gene matches: 8. This CDR3 spans 14 amino acids.

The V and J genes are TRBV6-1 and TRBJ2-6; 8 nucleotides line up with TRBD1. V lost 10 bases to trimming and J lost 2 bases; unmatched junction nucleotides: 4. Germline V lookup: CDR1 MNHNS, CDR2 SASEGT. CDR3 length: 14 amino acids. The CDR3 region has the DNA TGTGCCACTCTACAGGGGGCTGGGGCCAACGTCCTGACTTTC. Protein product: CATLQGAGANVLTF.

CDR3 amino acids: CASSFRTGSAYGYTF. CDR3 sequence (DNA): TGTGCCAGCAGCTTCCGGACAGGGTCCGCCTATGGCTACACCTTC. The chain recombines TRBV7-2 with TRBJ1-2; 8 bases line up with TRBD1. This CDR3 comprises 15 residues. Trimming took 3 bases from V and 4 from J; bases not matched to a gene: 7. From germline, CDR1 is SGHTA and CDR2 FQGNSA.

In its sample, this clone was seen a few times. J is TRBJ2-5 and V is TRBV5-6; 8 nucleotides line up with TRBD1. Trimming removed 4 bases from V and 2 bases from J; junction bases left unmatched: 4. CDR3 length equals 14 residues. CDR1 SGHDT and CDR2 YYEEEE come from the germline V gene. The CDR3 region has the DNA TGTGCCAGCAGCCCTCGACAGGGGCAAGAGACCCAGTACTTC. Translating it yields CASSPRQGQETQYF.

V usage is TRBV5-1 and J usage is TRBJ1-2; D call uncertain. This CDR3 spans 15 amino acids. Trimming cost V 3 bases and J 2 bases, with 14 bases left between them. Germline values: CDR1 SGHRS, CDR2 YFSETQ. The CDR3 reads CASSYGPGRNYGYTF. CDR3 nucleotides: TGCGCCAGCAGCTACGGCCCGGGGAGAAACTATGGCTACACCTTC.

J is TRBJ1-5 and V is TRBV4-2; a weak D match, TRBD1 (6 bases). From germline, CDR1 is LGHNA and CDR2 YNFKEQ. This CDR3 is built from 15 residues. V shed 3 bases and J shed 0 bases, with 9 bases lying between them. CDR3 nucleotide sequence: TGTGCCAGCAGCCAGGGGGCGGATAGCAATCAGCCCCAGCATTTT. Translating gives CASSQGADSNQPQHF.

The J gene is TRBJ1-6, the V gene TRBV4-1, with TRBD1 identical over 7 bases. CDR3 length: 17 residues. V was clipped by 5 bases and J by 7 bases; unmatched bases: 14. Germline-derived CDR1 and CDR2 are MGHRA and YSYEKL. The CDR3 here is CASSSLSRQGLNSPLHF. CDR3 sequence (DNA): TGCGCCAGCAGCTCCCTATCGAGACAGGGATTAAATTCACCCCTCCACTTT.

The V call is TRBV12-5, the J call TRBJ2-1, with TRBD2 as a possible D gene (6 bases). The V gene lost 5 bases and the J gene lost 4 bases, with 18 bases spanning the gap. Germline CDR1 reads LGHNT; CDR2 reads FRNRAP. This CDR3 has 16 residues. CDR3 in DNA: TGTGCTAGTGGTCCCGGGGGTGGCGGGATTTACAATGAGCAGTTCTTC. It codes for CASGPGGGGIYNEQFF.

CDR3 sequence (DNA): TGTGCCAGCAGCTTGGGGGAGGGCTACACCTTC. Translating it yields CASSLGEGYTF. The chain recombines TRBV5-4 with TRBJ1-2, with unresolved D. CDR3 size: 11 residues. Germline CDR1 is SGHNT and CDR2 is YYREEE (reference sequence). V was trimmed by 0 bases and J by 8 bases, leaving 5 bases between them.

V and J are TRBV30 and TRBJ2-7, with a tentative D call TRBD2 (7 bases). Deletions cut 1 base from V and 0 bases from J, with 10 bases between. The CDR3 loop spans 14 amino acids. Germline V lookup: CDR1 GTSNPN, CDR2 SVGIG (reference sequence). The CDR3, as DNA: TGTGCCTGGAGTGGGGGGGGCGTCTCCTACGAGCAGTACTTC. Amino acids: CAWSGGGVSYEQYF.

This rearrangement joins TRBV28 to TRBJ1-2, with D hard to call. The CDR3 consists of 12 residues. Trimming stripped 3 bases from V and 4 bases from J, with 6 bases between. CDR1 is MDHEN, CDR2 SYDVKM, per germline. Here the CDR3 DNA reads TGTGCCAGCAGTTTCGAACTCTATGGCTACACCTTC. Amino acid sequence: CASSFELYGYTF.

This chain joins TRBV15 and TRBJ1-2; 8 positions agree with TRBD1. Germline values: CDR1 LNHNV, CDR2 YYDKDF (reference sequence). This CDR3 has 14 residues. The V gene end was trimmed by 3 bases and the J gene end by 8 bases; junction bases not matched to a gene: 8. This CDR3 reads CATSRDRVMSGYTF. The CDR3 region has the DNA TGTGCCACCAGCAGGGACAGGGTCATGAGCGGCTACACCTTC.